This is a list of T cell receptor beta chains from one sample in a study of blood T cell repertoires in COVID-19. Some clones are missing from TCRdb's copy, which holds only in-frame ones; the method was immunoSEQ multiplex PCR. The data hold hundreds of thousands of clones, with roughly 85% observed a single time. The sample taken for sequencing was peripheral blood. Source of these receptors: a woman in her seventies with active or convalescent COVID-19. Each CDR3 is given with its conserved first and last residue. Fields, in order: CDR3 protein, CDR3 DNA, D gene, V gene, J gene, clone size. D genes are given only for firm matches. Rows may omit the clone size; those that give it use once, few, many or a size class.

CDR3: CASSTSGVTDTQYF; DNA: TGTGCCAGCAGCACATCGGGGGTCACAGATACGCAGTATTTT; D: NA; V: TRBV9; J: TRBJ2-3; size: NA
CDR3: CASRLTGYYGYTF; DNA: TGTGCCAGCAGGCTTACAGGCTATTATGGCTACACCTTC; D: NA; V: TRBV5-8; J: TRBJ1-2; size: once
CDR3: CASSLRTGGDSPLHF; DNA: TGTGCCAGCAGCCTACGGACAGGGGGCGATTCACCCCTCCACTTT; D: TRBD1; V: TRBV5-4; J: TRBJ1-6; size: NA
CDR3: CASSFSGPSPYEQYF; DNA: TGTGCCAGCAGCTTTAGCGGGCCCAGCCCCTACGAGCAGTACTTC; D: TRBD2; V: TRBV11-2; J: TRBJ2-7; size: NA
CDR3: CATSDPAVSNQPQHF; DNA: TGTGCCACCAGTGACCCGGCGGTTAGCAATCAGCCCCAGCATTTT; D: NA; V: TRBV24-1; J: TRBJ1-5; size: NA
CDR3: CASTSGTSGSPDTQYF; DNA: TGTGCCAGCACCTCCGGGACTAGCGGGTCCCCAGATACGCAGTATTTT; D: TRBD2; V: TRBV13; J: TRBJ2-3; size: NA
CDR3: CASSPQLAGAYTDTQYF; DNA: TGTGCCAGCAGCCCCCAACTAGCGGGGGCCTACACAGATACGCAGTATTTT; D: TRBD2; V: TRBV7-9; J: TRBJ2-3; size: NA
CDR3: CASSLMGVGEKLFF; DNA: TGTGCCAGCAGCTTAATGGGCGTCGGAGAAAAACTGTTTTTT; D: NA; V: TRBV7-9; J: TRBJ1-4; size: NA
CDR3: CASDGTGGKRSLYEQYF; DNA: TGTGCTTCCGATGGGACAGGTGGAAAGAGATCTCTCTACGAGCAGTACTTC; D: TRBD1; V: TRBV30; J: TRBJ2-7; size: NA
CDR3: CSADAGGLGSGYTF; DNA: TGCAGCGCCGATGCTGGTGGGCTTGGCAGTGGCTACACCTTC; D: NA; V: TRBV29-1; J: TRBJ1-2; size: NA
CDR3: CASSLYSTTEAFF; DNA: TGTGCCAGCAGCCTCTACTCTACCACTGAAGCTTTCTTT; D: NA; V: TRBV11-3; J: TRBJ1-1; size: NA
CDR3: CASSLSLTGLETQYF; DNA: TGTGCCAGCAGTCTAAGCCTGACAGGGCTTGAGACCCAGTACTTC; D: TRBD1; V: TRBV27; J: TRBJ2-5; size: NA
CDR3: CASSLPPGGAAATNEKLFF; DNA: TGTGCCAGCAGCTTACCCCCCGGGGGGGCGGCTGCAACTAATGAAAAACTGTTTTTT; D: NA; V: TRBV7-6; J: TRBJ1-4; size: NA
CDR3: CASSQEVNLGVQETQYF; DNA: TGCGCCAGCAGCCAAGAGGTTAACTTGGGAGTACAAGAGACCCAGTACTTC; D: NA; V: TRBV4-1; J: TRBJ2-5; size: NA
CDR3: CASSPDRSWPQHF; DNA: TGTGCCAGCAGCCCTGACAGGTCTTGGCCCCAGCATTTT; D: NA; V: TRBV7-9; J: TRBJ1-5; size: NA
CDR3: CASIPSGGETEAFF; DNA: TGTGCCAGCATCCCATCGGGGGGGGAAACTGAAGCTTTCTTT; D: NA; V: TRBV7-2; J: TRBJ1-1; size: once
CDR3: CASSLPTGRTTYGYTF; DNA: TGTGCCAGCAGCTTGCCCACGGGTCGAACGACTTATGGCTACACCTTC; D: NA; V: TRBV5-5; J: TRBJ1-2; size: NA
CDR3: CASSFGDRETQYF; DNA: TGTGCCAGCAGTTTCGGGGATCGGGAGACCCAGTACTTC; D: NA; V: TRBV12-3/TRBV12-4; J: TRBJ2-5; size: NA
CDR3: CASSLQGSSYEQYF; DNA: TGCGCCAGCAGCTTACAGGGTAGCTCCTACGAGCAGTACTTC; D: NA; V: TRBV5-1; J: TRBJ2-7; size: NA
CDR3: CASSQGQGPLAKNIQYF; DNA: TGCGCCAGCAGCCAAGGACAGGGCCCGCTAGCCAAAAACATTCAGTACTTC; D: TRBD1; V: TRBV4-1; J: TRBJ2-4; size: once
CDR3: CANLLREYTEAFF; DNA: TGTGCCAACCTCCTCCGGGAATACACTGAAGCTTTCTTT; D: NA; V: TRBV12-3/TRBV12-4; J: TRBJ1-1; size: NA
CDR3: CASSRDNSNQPQHF; DNA: TGCGCCAGCAGTAGAGATAATAGCAATCAGCCCCAGCATTTT; D: NA; V: TRBV10-2; J: TRBJ1-5; size: few
CDR3: CASSLATGDTEAFF; DNA: TGCGCCAGCAGCTTGGCAACAGGGGACACTGAAGCTTTCTTT; D: TRBD1; V: TRBV5-1; J: TRBJ1-1; size: NA
CDR3: CASSFRQSSYNEQFF; DNA: TGTGCCAGCAGTTTTCGACAGAGCTCCTACAATGAGCAGTTCTTC; D: NA; V: TRBV27; J: TRBJ2-1; size: NA
CDR3: CASSQGSSTGELFF; DNA: TGCGCCAGCAGCCAGGGCTCGAGCACCGGGGAGCTGTTTTTT; D: NA; V: TRBV4-3; J: TRBJ2-2; size: NA
CDR3: CASSYETINFDTQYF; DNA: TGTGCCAGCAGTTACGAGACAATAAATTTCGATACGCAGTATTTT; D: NA; V: TRBV6-5; J: TRBJ2-3; size: NA
CDR3: CASSPLGTGPYNEQFF; DNA: TGTGCCAGCTCACCACTTGGGACAGGGCCCTACAATGAGCAGTTCTTC; D: TRBD1; V: TRBV18; J: TRBJ2-1; size: NA
CDR3: CASTLAGNTEAFF; DNA: TGTGCCAGCACCTTAGCGGGGAACACTGAAGCTTTCTTT; D: NA; V: TRBV6-6; J: TRBJ1-1; size: NA
CDR3: CASSPPSRESYNEQFF; DNA: TGTGCCAGCTCACCACCATCCCGGGAGTCCTACAATGAGCAGTTCTTC; D: NA; V: TRBV18; J: TRBJ2-1; size: NA
CDR3: CASSITGSTNEKLFF; DNA: TGTGCCAGCAGCATCACAGGGTCAACTAATGAAAAACTGTTTTTT; D: NA; V: TRBV6-5; J: TRBJ1-4; size: few
CDR3: CASRRDLAGGEFF; DNA: TGTGCCAGCAGAAGAGATTTAGCGGGGGGGGAGTTCTTC; D: TRBD2; V: TRBV7-2; J: TRBJ2-1; size: once
CDR3: CASSDHSGSALGEQYF; DNA: TGTGCCAGCAGCGACCATAGCGGGAGTGCCCTTGGGGAGCAGTACTTC; D: TRBD2; V: TRBV9; J: TRBJ2-7; size: once
CDR3: CASRRTRETGELFF; DNA: TGTGCCAGCAGGAGGACTAGGGAGACCGGGGAGCTGTTTTTT; D: TRBD2; V: TRBV27; J: TRBJ2-2; size: NA
CDR3: CASSVGQGLYNEQFF; DNA: TGTGCCAGCAGCGTAGGACAGGGGTTATACAATGAGCAGTTCTTC; D: TRBD1; V: TRBV9; J: TRBJ2-1; size: NA
CDR3: CASSLSRGTEAFF; DNA: TGTGCCAGCAGCTTGTCCAGGGGGACTGAAGCTTTCTTT; D: TRBD1; V: TRBV7-9; J: TRBJ1-1; size: NA
CDR3: CASSLEMARGYSYEQYF; DNA: TGTGCCAGCAGCCTAGAGATGGCGCGGGGCTACTCCTACGAGCAGTACTTC; D: NA; V: TRBV7-6; J: TRBJ2-7; size: NA